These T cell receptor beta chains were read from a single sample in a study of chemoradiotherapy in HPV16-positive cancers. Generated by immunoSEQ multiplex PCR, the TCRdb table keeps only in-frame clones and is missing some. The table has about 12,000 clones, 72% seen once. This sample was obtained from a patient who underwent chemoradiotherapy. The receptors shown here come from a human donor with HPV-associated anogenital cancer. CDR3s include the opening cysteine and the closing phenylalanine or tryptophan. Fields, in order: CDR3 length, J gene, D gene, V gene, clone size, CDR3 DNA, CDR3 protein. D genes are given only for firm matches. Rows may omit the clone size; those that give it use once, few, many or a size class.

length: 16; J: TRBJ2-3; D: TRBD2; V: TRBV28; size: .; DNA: TGTGCCAGCAGTTTGGGACTAGCGGGGACCACAGATACGCAGTATTTT; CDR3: CASSLGLAGTTDTQYF
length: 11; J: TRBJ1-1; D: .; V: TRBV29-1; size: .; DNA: TGCAGCGGTAGGCTTATTGCTGAAGCTTTCTTT; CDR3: CSGRLIAEAFF
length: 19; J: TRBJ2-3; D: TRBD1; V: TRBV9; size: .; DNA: TGTGCCAGCAGCCCCACACAAAGCCCGGGACAGGGGATCACAGATACGCAGTATTTT; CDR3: CASSPTQSPGQGITDTQYF
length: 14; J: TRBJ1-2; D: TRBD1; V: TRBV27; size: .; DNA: TGTGCCAGCAGTTCAGACAGGGGGAACTATGGCTACACCTTC; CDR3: CASSSDRGNYGYTF
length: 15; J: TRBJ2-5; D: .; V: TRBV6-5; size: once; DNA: TGTGCCAGCAGTCCAGAAGGGGGTTCATGGGAGACCCAGTACTTC; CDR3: CASSPEGGSWETQYF
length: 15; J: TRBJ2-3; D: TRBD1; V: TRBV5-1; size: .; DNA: TGCGCCAGCAGCTGGACACAGGGGGCATCAGATACGCAGTATTTT; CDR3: CASSWTQGASDTQYF
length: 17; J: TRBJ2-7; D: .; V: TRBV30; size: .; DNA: TGTGCCTGGAGTGTACAAGCAGGGGCACTTCTTTCCTACGAGCAGTACTTC; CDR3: CAWSVQAGALLSYEQYF
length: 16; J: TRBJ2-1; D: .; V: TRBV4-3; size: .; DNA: TGCGCCAGCAGCCCTAGGCCTGGGGAAGCGCTCAATGAGCAGTTCTTC; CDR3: CASSPRPGEALNEQFF
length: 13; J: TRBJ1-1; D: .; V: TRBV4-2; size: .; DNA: TGTGCCAGCAGCCAAGATACCCAGGGTGAAGCTTTCTTT; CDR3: CASSQDTQGEAFF
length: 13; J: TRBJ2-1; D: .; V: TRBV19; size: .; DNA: TGTGCCAGTAGTATCGGGCTCAACAATGAGCAGTTCTTC; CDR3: CASSIGLNNEQFF
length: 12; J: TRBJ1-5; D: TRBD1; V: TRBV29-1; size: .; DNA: TGCAGCGTTGGCCCCACACAGGGGACCCAGCATTTT; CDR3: CSVGPTQGTQHF
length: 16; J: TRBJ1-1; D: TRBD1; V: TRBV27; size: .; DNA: TGTGCCAGCAGTTTAGGGACAGGGGTGAGATTGACTGAAGCTTTCTTT; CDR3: CASSLGTGVRLTEAFF
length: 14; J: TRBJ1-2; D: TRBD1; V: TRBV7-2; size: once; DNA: TGTGCCAGCAGCTTACTTCCAGGGGGCTATGGCTACACCTTC; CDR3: CASSLLPGGYGYTF
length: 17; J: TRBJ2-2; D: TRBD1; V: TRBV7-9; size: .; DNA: TGTGCCAGCAGCTTAGGAGCCAGGGGGAGAACACCGGGGGAGCTGTTTTTT; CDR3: CASSLGARGRTPGELFF
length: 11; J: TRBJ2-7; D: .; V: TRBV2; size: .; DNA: TGTGCCAGCAAGCAGTCCAGCGAGCAGTACTTC; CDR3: CASKQSSEQYF
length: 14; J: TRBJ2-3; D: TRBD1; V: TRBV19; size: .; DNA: TGTGCCAGTAGTATGGGACAGGGGGCAGATACGCAGTATTTT; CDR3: CASSMGQGADTQYF
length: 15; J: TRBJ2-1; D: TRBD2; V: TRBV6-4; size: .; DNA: TGTGCCAGCAGTGACTCGCTAGCGGGAGCCAATGAGCAGTTCTTC; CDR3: CASSDSLAGANEQFF
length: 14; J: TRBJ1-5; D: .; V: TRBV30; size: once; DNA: TGTGCCTGGAGTGTAGGATCCCAAAATCAGCCCCAGCATTTT; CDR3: CAWSVGSQNQPQHF
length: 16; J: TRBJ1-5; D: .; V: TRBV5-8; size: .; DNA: TGTGCCAGCAGCCCCAACCCCGACAGAAGCAATCAGCCCCAGCATTTT; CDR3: CASSPNPDRSNQPQHF
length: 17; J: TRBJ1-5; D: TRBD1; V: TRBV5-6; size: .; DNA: TGTGCCAGCAGCTTCTGGAAGGGGGCGGGAAACTATCAGCCCCAGCATTTT; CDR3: CASSFWKGAGNYQPQHF
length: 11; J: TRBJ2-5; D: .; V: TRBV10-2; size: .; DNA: TGCGCCAGCAGTGATAGGGAGACCCAGTACTTC; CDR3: CASSDRETQYF
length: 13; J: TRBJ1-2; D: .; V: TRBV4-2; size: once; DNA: TGTGCCAGCAGCCAAGGGCGGAGGTATGGCTACACCTTC; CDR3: CASSQGRRYGYTF
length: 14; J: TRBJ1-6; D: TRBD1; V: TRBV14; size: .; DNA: TGTGCCAGCAGATCTGGACAGGGGACTTCACCCCTCCACTTT; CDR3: CASRSGQGTSPLHF
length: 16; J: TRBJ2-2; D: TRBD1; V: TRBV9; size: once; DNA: TGTGCCAGCAGCTCCAGGACAGGCGAGAACACCGGGGAGCTGTTTTTT; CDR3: CASSSRTGENTGELFF
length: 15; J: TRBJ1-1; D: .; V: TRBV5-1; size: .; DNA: TGCGCCAGCAGCTTGGTACTGGGAGGGGGAACTGAAGCTTTCTTT; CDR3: CASSLVLGGGTEAFF
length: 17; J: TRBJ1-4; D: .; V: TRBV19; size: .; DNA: TGTGCCAGTAGTACTGGGACGGGACGTGCAACTAATGAAAAACTGTTTTTT; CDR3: CASSTGTGRATNEKLFF
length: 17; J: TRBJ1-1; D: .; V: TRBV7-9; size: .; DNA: TGTGCCAGCAGCTTAGGACACTCCAGGCGGGCCGACACTGAAGCTTTCTTT; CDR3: CASSLGHSRRADTEAFF
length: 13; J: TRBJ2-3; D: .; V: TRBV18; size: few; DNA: TGTGCCAGCTCTTGGGACCGCACAGATACGCAGTATTTT; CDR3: CASSWDRTDTQYF
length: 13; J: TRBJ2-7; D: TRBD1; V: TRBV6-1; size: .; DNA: TGTGCCAGCAGAGTTGACAGGGCCTACGAGCAGTACTTC; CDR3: CASRVDRAYEQYF
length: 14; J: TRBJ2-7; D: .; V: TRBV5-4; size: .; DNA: TGTGCCAGCAGCTTAGCCAGCGGCTCCTACGAGCAGTACTTC; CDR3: CASSLASGSYEQYF
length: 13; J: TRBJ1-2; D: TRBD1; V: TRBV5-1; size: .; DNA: TGCGCCAGCAGCTTGGAGCAGGGGGGTGGCTACACCTTC; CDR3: CASSLEQGGGYTF
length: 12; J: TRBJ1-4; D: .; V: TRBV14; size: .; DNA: TGTGCCAGCAGCCAAGTGTCGGAAAAACTGTTTTTT; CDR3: CASSQVSEKLFF
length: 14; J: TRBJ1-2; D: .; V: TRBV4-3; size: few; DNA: TGCGCCAGCAGCCAAGTCCGGACGGACTATGGCTACACCTTC; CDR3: CASSQVRTDYGYTF
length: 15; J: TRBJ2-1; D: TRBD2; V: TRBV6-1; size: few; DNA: TGTGCCAGCAGTGAAGGGACTAGCGGGAGCAATGAGCAGTTCTTC; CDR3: CASSEGTSGSNEQFF
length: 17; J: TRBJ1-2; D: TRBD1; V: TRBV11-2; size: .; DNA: TGTGCCAGCAGCTTAGCGCCCGTCCAGGGGGCCAACACTGGCTACACCTTC; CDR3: CASSLAPVQGANTGYTF
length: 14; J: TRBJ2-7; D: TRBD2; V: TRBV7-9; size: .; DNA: TGTGCCAGCAGCTACGGGACTACGACCTACGAGCAGTACTTC; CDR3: CASSYGTTTYEQYF
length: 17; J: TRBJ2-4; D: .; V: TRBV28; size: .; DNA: TGTGCCAGCAGTTTAGGGTCAACCCGTAGCCAAAAACACATTCAGTACTTC; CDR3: CASSLGSTRSQKHIQYF
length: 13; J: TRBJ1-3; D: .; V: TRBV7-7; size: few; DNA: TGTGCTAGCAGCTTAGGAGGTGGAAACACCATATATTTT; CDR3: CASSLGGGNTIYF
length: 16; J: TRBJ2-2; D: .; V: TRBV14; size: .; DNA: TGTGCCAGCAGCCAAGATGGAGGGGTCAGGACCGGGGAGCTGTTTTTT; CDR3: CASSQDGGVRTGELFF
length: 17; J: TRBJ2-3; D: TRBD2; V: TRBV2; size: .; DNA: TGTGCCAGCGAAAGCCGGGGGACTAGTAGATACACAGATACGCAGTATTTT; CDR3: CASESRGTSRYTDTQYF
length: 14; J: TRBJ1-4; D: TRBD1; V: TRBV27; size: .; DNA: TGTGCCAGCGAAGGACAGGGACATAATGAAAAACTGTTTTTT; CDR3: CASEGQGHNEKLFF
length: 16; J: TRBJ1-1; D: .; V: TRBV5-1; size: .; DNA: TGCGCCAGCAGCTGGCCCCCTGCGGGGGCGAACACTGAAGCTTTCTTT; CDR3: CASSWPPAGANTEAFF
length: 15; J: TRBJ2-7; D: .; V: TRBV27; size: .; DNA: TGTGCCAGCGGACAACAGGGTATAAGTTCGATGGAGCAGTACTTC; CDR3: CASGQQGISSMEQYF
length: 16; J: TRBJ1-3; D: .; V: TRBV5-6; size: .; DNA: TGTGCCAGCAGTCCTCTGGTCCCTAAGTCTGGAAACACCATATATTTT; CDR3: CASSPLVPKSGNTIYF
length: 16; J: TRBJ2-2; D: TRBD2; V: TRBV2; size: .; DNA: TGTGCCAGCAGTGAACGGGGGGAGGGCTTAACCGGGGAGCTGTTTTTT; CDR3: CASSERGEGLTGELFF
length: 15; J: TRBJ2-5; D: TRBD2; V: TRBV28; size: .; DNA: TGTGCCAGCAGTTTGGTGCTAGCGGACCAAGAGACCCAGTACTTC; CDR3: CASSLVLADQETQYF
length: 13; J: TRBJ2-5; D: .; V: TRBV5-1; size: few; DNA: TGCGCCAGCACCGGGACAAACCAAGAGACCCAGTACTTC; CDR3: CASTGTNQETQYF
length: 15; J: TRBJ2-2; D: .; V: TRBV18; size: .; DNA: TGTGCCAGCTCACCACCGGGAGGTTTCACCGGGGAGCTGTTTTTT; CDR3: CASSPPGGFTGELFF
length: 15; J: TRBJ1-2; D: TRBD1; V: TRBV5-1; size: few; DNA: TGCGCCAGCAGCCTTCGGGACAGTCCCAACTATGGCTACACCTTC; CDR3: CASSLRDSPNYGYTF